The clone carrying this T cell receptor beta chain was counted ten times or more. The antigen is unknown. Full-length variable regions came from constant-region reverse primers plus semi-nested Nested Universal Primer A PCR. MiXCR was run by TCRdb on the 5' RACE reads, yielding one entry per CDR3 protein. Counted here are about 42,000 distinct CDR3 sequences, under 25% occurring once; the ten biggest clones make up about 4%. Treg sorting used a CD4+CD25+CD127-/low gate. Overall study results and limits: Tumor Treg TCRs overlapped most with tumor naive CD4+ cells.

The CDR3 length is 14 residues. V was trimmed by 4 bases and J by 6 bases, leaving 18 bases between them. Germline CDR1 and CDR2: DFQATT and SNEGSKA (reference sequence). The receptor was derived from a female donor with breast cancer. The specimen was Tregs sorted from blood. The V call is TRBV20-1, the J call TRBJ1-1, with TRBD1 as a possible D gene (5 bases). The CDR3 reads CSANPGRSRAEAFF. The CDR3 DNA is TGCAGTGCTAACCCGGGACGGTCGCGAGCTGAAGCTTTCTTT.